These 6 T cell receptor beta chains were all obtained from the same sample, sequenced in a study of blood T cell repertoires in COVID-19. Only in-frame clones appear in the TCRdb table, and some are missing; sequencing was by immunoSEQ multiplex PCR. The sample carries around 130,000 clones, about four fifths recorded once. The sample consisted of peripheral blood. Receptors originate from a human donor in a cohort sampled during active COVID-19.

For the CDR3, the DNA is TGTGCCACCAGCAGCGCAGACAGAGCCTACGGCTACACCTTC. Residues: CATSSADRAYGYTF. The chain joins TRBV15 to TRBJ1-2; D is possibly TRBD1 (5 bases). V was trimmed by 3 bases and J by 8 bases, leaving 16 bases between them. Germline assignment: CDR1 LNHNV and CDR2 YYDKDF (reference sequence). The CDR3 is 14 amino acids.

The V call is TRBV5-4, the J call TRBJ2-5, with D unresolved. The V end lost 3 bases, the J end lost 2 bases, and 5 bases lay between the germline ends. The CDR3 consists of 12 residues. The germline CDR1 and CDR2 sequences are SGHNT and YYREEE (reference sequence). CDR3: CASSSPQETQYF. CDR3 bases: TGTGCCAGCAGCTCCCCTCAAGAGACCCAGTACTTC.

The chain joins TRBV7-8 to TRBJ2-2; D gene unclear. The CDR3 sequence is 12 residues long. Trimming pared 5 bases from V and 2 bases from J, leaving 3 bases between. CDR1 is SGHVS, CDR2 FQNEAQ, per germline. In DNA, the CDR3 is TGTGCCAGCAGCACTAACACCGGGGAGCTGTTTTTT. Translating it yields CASSTNTGELFF.

This chain connects TRBV16 to TRBJ2-3; tentative D call: TRBD1 (6 bases). This CDR3 contains 18 residues. CDR1 KGHSY and CDR2 FQNENV come from the germline V gene. Trimming left V 3 bases short and J 5 bases short, with 24 bases between. CDR3 coding DNA: TGTGCCAGCAGCCATATCCTCCCCGGGACACCGGCACAAGATACGCAGTATTTT. It specifies CASSHILPGTPAQDTQYF.

The table lists this clone with a count of one. The V call is TRBV11-2, the J call TRBJ1-6; D not resolved. This CDR3 has 16 amino acids. V lost 5 bases to trimming and J lost 9 bases, with 20 bases between them. Germline-derived CDR1 and CDR2 are SGHAT and FQNNGV. CDR3 DNA: TGTGCCAGCAGCCCAGGAGTAGGAGCTAGCGGTTCACCCCTCCACTTT. The encoded protein is CASSPGVGASGSPLHF. Full variable domain (outside the CDR3, taken from reference TRBV11-2 and TRBJ1-6): EAGVAQSPRYKIIEKRQSVAFWCNPISGHATLYWYQQILGQGPKLLIQFQNNGVVDDSQLPKDRFSAERLKGVDSTLKIQPAKLEDSAVYLCASSPGVGASGSPLHFGNGTRLTVT.

This clone was detected a few times. The chain is built from TRBV2 and TRBJ2-7, with 7 bases aligning to TRBD1. The CDR3 has 14 residues. Germline values: CDR1 SNHLY, CDR2 FYNNEI. The ends lost 1 base at V and 7 bases at J; junction bases unmatched: 7. The CDR3 sequence: CASSEGGQSTEQYF. The CDR3 DNA sequence: TGTGCCAGCAGTGAAGGGGGACAGTCGACTGAGCAGTACTTC.